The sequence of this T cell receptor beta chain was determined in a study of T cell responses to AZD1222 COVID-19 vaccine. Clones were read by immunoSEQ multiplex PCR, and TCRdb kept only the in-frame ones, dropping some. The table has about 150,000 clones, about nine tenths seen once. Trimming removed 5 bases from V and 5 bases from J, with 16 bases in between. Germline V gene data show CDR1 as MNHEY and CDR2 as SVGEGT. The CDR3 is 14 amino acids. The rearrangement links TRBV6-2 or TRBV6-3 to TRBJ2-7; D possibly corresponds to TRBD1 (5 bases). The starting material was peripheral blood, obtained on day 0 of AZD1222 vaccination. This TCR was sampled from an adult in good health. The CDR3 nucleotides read TGTGCCAGCAGTAGGCAGGGAACGGGCAACGAGCAGTACTTC. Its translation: CASSRQGTGNEQYF.